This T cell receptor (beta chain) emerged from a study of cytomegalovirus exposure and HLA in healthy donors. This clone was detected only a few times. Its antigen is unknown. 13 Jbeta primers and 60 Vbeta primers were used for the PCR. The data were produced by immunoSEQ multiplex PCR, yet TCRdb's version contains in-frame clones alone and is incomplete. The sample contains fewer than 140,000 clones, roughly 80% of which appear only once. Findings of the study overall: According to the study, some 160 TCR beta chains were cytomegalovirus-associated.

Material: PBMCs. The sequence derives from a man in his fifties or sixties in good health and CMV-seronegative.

This CDR3 is CASSSPGTDYGYTF. CDR3 DNA sequence: TGTGCCAGCAGTTCGCCCGGTACCGACTATGGCTACACCTTC. The chain uses TRBV27 and TRBJ1-2; D remains ambiguous. CDR3 length: 14 residues. CDR1 is MNHEY, CDR2 SMNVEV, per germline (reference sequence). Trimming took 4 bases from V and 3 from J, leaving 12 bases between them.